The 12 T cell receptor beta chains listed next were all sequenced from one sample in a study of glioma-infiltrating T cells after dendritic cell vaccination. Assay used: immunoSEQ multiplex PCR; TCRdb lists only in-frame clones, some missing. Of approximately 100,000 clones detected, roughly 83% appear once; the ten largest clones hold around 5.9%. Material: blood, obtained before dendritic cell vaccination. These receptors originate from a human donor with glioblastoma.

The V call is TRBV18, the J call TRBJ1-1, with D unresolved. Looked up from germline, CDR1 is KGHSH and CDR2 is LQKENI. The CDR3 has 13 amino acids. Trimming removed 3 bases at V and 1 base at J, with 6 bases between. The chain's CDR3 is CASSPAENTEAFF. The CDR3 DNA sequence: TGTGCCAGCTCACCTGCGGAGAACACTGAAGCTTTCTTT.

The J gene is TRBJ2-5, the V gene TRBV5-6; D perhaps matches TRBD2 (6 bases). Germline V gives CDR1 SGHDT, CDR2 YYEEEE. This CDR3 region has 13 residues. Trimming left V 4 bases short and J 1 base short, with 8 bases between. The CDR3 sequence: CASSPGGQETQYF. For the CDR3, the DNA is TGTGCCAGCAGCCCCGGGGGCCAAGAGACCCAGTACTTC.

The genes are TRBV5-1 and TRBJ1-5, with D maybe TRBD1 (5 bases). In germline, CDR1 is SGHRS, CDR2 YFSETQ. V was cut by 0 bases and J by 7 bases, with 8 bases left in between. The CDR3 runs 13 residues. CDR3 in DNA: TGCGCCAGCAGCTTGGCAGGGAACCAGCCCCAGCATTTT. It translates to CASSLAGNQPQHF.

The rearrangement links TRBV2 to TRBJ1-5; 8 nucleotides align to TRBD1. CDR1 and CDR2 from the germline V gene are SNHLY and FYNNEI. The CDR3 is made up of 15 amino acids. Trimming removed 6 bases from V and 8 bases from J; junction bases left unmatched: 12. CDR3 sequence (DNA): TGTGCCAGCAGGCGGACAGGGTGGGGGGGGGAGCCCCAGCATTTT. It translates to CASRRTGWGGEPQHF.

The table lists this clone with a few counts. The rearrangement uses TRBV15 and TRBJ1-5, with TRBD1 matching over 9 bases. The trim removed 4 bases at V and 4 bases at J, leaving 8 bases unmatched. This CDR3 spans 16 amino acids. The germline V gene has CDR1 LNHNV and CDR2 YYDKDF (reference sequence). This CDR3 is CATSIGGTGKNQPQHF. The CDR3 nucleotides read TGTGCCACCAGCATTGGAGGGACAGGGAAGAATCAGCCCCAGCATTTT.

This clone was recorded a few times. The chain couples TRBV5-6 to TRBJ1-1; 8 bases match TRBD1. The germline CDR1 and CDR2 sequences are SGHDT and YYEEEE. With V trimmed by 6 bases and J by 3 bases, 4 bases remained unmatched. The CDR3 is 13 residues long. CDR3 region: CASTLQGDTEAFF. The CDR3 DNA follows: TGTGCCAGCACCCTACAGGGGGACACTGAAGCTTTCTTT.

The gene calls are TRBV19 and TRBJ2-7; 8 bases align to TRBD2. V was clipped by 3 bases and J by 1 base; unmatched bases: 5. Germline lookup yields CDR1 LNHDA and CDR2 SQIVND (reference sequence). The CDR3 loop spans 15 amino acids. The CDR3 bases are TGTGCCAGTAGTATCCGGGGGGGGCCTTCCTACGAGCAGTACTTC. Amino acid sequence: CASSIRGGPSYEQYF.

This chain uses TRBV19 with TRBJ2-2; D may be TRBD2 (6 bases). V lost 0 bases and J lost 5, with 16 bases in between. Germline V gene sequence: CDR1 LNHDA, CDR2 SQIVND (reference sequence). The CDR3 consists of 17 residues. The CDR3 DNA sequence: TGTGCCAGTAGTATAGATGAGGGGCGGGATCTGACCGGGGAGCTGTTTTTT. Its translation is CASSIDEGRDLTGELFF.

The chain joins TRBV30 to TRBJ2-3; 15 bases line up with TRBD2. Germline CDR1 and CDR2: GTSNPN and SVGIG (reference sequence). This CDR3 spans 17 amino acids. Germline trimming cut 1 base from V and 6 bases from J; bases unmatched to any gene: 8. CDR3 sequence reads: CAWSDRTSGGAGDTQYF. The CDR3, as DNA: TGTGCCTGGAGTGACAGGACTAGCGGGGGGGCCGGGGATACGCAGTATTTT.

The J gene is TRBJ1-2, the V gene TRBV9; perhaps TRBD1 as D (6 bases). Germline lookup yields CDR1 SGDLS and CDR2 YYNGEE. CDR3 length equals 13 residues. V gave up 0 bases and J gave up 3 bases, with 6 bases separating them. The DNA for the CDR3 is TGTGCCAGCAGCGTAGGGACAGACTATGGCTACACCTTC. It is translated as CASSVGTDYGYTF.

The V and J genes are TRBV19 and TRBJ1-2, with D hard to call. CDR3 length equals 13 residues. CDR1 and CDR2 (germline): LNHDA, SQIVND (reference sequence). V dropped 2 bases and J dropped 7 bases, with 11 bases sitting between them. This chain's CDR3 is CASSITQVSGYTF. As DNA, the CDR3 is TGTGCCAGTAGTATAACTCAAGTGAGTGGCTACACCTTC.

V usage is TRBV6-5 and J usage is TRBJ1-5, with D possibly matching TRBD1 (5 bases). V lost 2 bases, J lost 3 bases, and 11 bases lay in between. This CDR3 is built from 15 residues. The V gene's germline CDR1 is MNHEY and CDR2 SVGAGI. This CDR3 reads CASSYPQQDNQPQHF. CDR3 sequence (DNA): TGTGCCAGCAGTTACCCCCAACAGGACAATCAGCCCCAGCATTTT.